This TCR beta chain was sequenced during a study of early T cells in non-severe SARS-CoV-2 infection. Study context: Sequenced material consisted of bulk RNA (from unsorted whole blood), and chains were unpaired.

TCRdb re-called the 5' RACE reads through MiXCR, storing one row per CDR3 protein. The repertoire has around 52,000 distinct CDR3 sequences, approximately 6.7% of them found once; the top ten carry over 3.5%. Deletions cut 5 bases from V and 0 bases from J, with 7 bases between. CDR3 length equals 13 residues. This clonotype was detected ten times or more. The source is an adult who was a healthcare worker with PCR-confirmed SARS-CoV-2 infection or an uninfected control (not recorded which). The chain recombines TRBV12-3 or TRBV12-4 with TRBJ1-1, with unresolved D. Sequenced input: whole blood. CDR3 protein: CASSPQLNTEAFF. CDR3 sequence (DNA): TGTGCCAGCAGTCCTCAGTTGAACACTGAAGCTTTCTTT.